Listed below are T cell receptor beta chains from one sample, sequenced in a study of spatial heterogeneity in lung cancer. TCRdb fed the 5' RACE reads into MiXCR, producing one record per CDR3 protein. The repertoire holds nearly 1,500 distinct CDR3 sequences, with approximately 9.6% as singletons. Specimen: lung tumor tissue, collected at surgery. Receptor source: a male donor with early-stage non-small cell lung cancer. The CDR3 runs from the conserved cysteine through the conserved F or W. The D gene is left open where the match is weak. Expanded clones are given a class, and other clones once, few, many or no size at all.

>TRBV7-3|TRBD2|14|.|TRBJ2-2
CASSSGLGRRELFF
TGTGCCAGCAGCTCTGGACTAGGGAGAAGGGAGCTGTTTTTT
>TRBV6-5|.|12|many|TRBJ2-3
CASRETADTQYF
TGTGCCAGCAGGGAAACGGCAGATACGCAGTATTTT
>TRBV29-1|TRBD1|15|medium-sized|TRBJ2-3
CSVEDRGIHTDTQYF
TGCAGCGTTGAGGACAGGGGGATTCACACAGATACGCAGTATTTT
>TRBV12-3/TRBV12-4|TRBD1|15|medium-sized|TRBJ1-1
CASRFRGQGGLKAFF
TGTGCCAGCAGATTTCGGGGACAGGGAGGTTTAAAAGCTTTCTTT
>TRBV10-3|TRBD1|14|.|TRBJ2-1
CAIRAGTGLYEQFF
TGTGCCATCAGGGCCGGGACAGGGCTATATGAGCAGTTCTTC
>TRBV29-1|.|12|many|TRBJ1-1
CSVLFGNTEAFF
TGCAGCGTACTGTTCGGGAACACTGAAGCTTTCTTT
>TRBV23-1|.|15|large|TRBJ2-1
CASSRGQGWGNEQFF
TGCGCCAGCAGTCGAGGGCAGGGATGGGGAAATGAGCAGTTCTTC
>TRBV5-5|.|14|medium-sized|TRBJ2-7
CASSLSGLRYEQYF
TGTGCCAGCAGCTTATCAGGGTTACGCTACGAGCAGTACTTC
>TRBV3-1|TRBD2|17|.|TRBJ2-5
CASSSRKVAGEGETQYF
TGTGCCAGCAGCTCCCGAAAGGTAGCGGGAGAGGGAGAGACCCAGTACTTC
>TRBV3-1|.|14|.|TRBJ2-7
CASSQDLVVPPGDF
TGTGCCAGCAGCCAAGATCTGGTGGTACCCCCCGGGGACTTC
>TRBV9|.|12|medium-sized|TRBJ2-3
CASSSRGDTQYF
TGTGCCAGCAGCTCCAGGGGAGATACGCAGTATTTT
>TRBV2|.|15|many|TRBJ1-5
CASSEDSGGSEPQHF
TGTGCCAGCAGTGAAGACAGCGGGGGGTCGGAGCCCCAGCATTTT
>TRBV5-1|TRBD2|16|many|TRBJ2-2
CASRETSGSFGGELFF
TGCGCCAGCAGGGAGACTAGCGGGAGCTTTGGCGGGGAGCTGTTTTTT
>TRBV5-8|.|13|many|TRBJ1-2
CASSLVSDYGYTF
TGTGCCAGCAGCTTGGTGTCCGACTATGGCTACACCTTC
>TRBV5-5|.|13|many|TRBJ1-1
CASSLNGRTEAFF
TGTGCCAGCAGCTTAAACGGGAGGACTGAAGCTTTCTTT
>TRBV7-9|TRBD2|15|medium-sized|TRBJ2-5
CASSPPTSGRETQYF
TGTGCCAGCAGCCCTCCGACTAGCGGGAGGGAGACCCAGTACTTC
>TRBV7-9|.|14|large|TRBJ1-2
CASAPEFRNYGYTF
TGTGCCAGCGCCCCCGAGTTCAGGAACTATGGCTACACCTTC
>TRBV7-9|TRBD1|14|.|TRBJ1-4
CASRPGGINEKLFF
TGTGCCAGCAGGCCAGGGGGCATTAATGAAAAACTGTTTTTT
>TRBV27|.|14|large|TRBJ2-5
CASRRRGVQETQYF
TGTGCCAGCAGACGTAGGGGGGTCCAAGAGACCCAGTACTTC
>TRBV28|.|12|medium-sized|TRBJ2-7
CASSASSYEQYF
TGTGCCAGCAGTGCTTCCTCCTACGAGCAGTACTTC
>TRBV12-5|TRBD2|15|medium-sized|TRBJ2-7
CASGSGGITFGEQYF
TGTGCTAGTGGCTCCGGGGGGATTACTTTTGGGGAGCAGTACTTC
>TRBV7-3|.|15|medium-sized|TRBJ2-1
CASSFFSSSYNEQFF
TGTGCCAGCAGCTTCTTCTCGAGCTCCTACAATGAGCAGTTCTTC
>TRBV7-9|TRBD1|15|medium-sized|TRBJ1-1
CASSLGTGGETEAFF
TGTGCCAGCAGCTTAGGTACAGGGGGAGAGACTGAAGCTTTCTTT
>TRBV7-8|.|13|medium-sized|TRBJ1-6
CASSPDRDSPLHF
TGTGCCAGCAGCCCTGACAGAGATTCACCCCTCCACTTT
>TRBV28|.|15|medium-sized|TRBJ1-3
CASSLVSRGGNTIYF
TGTGCCAGCAGTTTAGTCTCCCGGGGTGGAAACACCATATATTTT
>TRBV20-1|.|13|large|TRBJ2-7
CSARESGAYEQYF
TGCAGTGCTAGAGAGAGCGGAGCCTACGAGCAGTACTTC
>TRBV6-6|.|14|medium-sized|TRBJ1-1
CASSSLIENTEAFF
TGTGCCAGCAGTTCCCTCATTGAGAACACTGAAGCTTTCTTT
>TRBV10-2|.|13|.|TRBJ1-5
CASSGFGNQPQHF
TGCGCCAGCAGTGGGTTCGGCAATCAGCCCCAGCATTTT
>TRBV28|TRBD2|16|medium-sized|TRBJ2-1
CASSLRGLAGTNEQFF
TGTGCCAGCAGTTTACGGGGACTAGCGGGAACTAATGAGCAGTTCTTC
>TRBV10-2|.|13|few|TRBJ2-2
CASAPQVTGELFF
TGCGCCAGCGCCCCCCAGGTTACCGGGGAGCTGTTTTTT
>TRBV7-9|.|15|medium-sized|TRBJ2-2
CASSNDRTYTGELFF
TGTGCCAGCAGCAACGACAGGACCTACACCGGGGAGCTGTTTTTT
>TRBV27|.|13|medium-sized|TRBJ2-7
CASSFLQGNEQYF
TGTGCCAGCAGTTTTCTCCAGGGGAACGAGCAGTACTTC
>TRBV4-1|.|14|.|TRBJ2-5
CASSRGGAEETQYF
TGCGCCAGCAGCAGGGGGGGCGCGGAAGAGACCCAGTACTTC
>TRBV5-1|.|10|.|TRBJ2-5
CASREGTQYF
TGCGCCAGCAGAGAGGGAACCCAGTACTTC
>TRBV7-6|.|14|medium-sized|TRBJ1-1
CASSFATANTEAFF
TGTGCCAGCAGCTTTGCAACAGCGAACACTGAAGCTTTCTTT
>TRBV3-1|TRBD1|14|medium-sized|TRBJ2-2
CASRRTGGNGELFF
TGTGCCAGCAGGCGGACAGGGGGTAACGGGGAGCTGTTTTTT
>TRBV12-3/TRBV12-4|.|15|many|TRBJ2-2
CASRHRVSGTGELFF
TGTGCCAGCAGGCACAGGGTCTCGGGCACCGGGGAGCTGTTTTTT
>TRBV9|TRBD1|17|medium-sized|TRBJ2-1
CASSVGSGTGPYNEQFF
TGTGCCAGCAGCGTGGGCTCCGGGACAGGCCCGTACAATGAGCAGTTCTTC
>TRBV5-1|.|17|large|TRBJ2-7
CASSFRLVGSSSYEQYF
TGCGCCAGCAGCTTCCGTCTAGTGGGGAGCAGCTCCTACGAGCAGTACTTC
>TRBV28|.|12|medium-sized|TRBJ2-3
CASSLSTDTQYF
TGTGCCAGCAGTTTATCCACAGATACGCAGTATTTT
>TRBV7-9|.|13|medium-sized|TRBJ2-4
CASTLDGENIQYF
TGTGCCAGCACCCTAGACGGGGAAAACATTCAGTACTTC
>TRBV27|.|15|many|TRBJ2-6
CASSPTPAGANVLTF
TGTGCCAGCAGCCCCACCCCCGCTGGGGCCAACGTCCTGACTTTC
>TRBV23-1|.|15|medium-sized|TRBJ2-7
CASSQKALGSYEQYF
TGCGCCAGCAGTCAGAAGGCCTTGGGGTCCTACGAGCAGTACTTC
>TRBV11-2|.|12|.|TRBJ2-1
CASRGPAGGSIF
TGTGCCAGCAGGGGTCCAGCGGGCGGATCGATCTTC
>TRBV5-1|.|11|many|TRBJ2-5
CASSEQETQYF
TGCGCCAGCAGCGAACAAGAGACCCAGTACTTC
>TRBV7-2|.|12|large|TRBJ2-4
CASSFPENIQYF
TGTGCCAGCAGCTTCCCGGAAAACATTCAGTACTTC
>TRBV6-5|TRBD2|14|medium-sized|TRBJ2-1
CASSRTRLAGEQFF
TGTGCCAGCAGCCGCACCCGACTAGCGGGAGAGCAGTTCTTC
>TRBV20-1|.|14|medium-sized|TRBJ2-7
CSAKESPAAYEQYF
TGCAGTGCTAAAGAGTCCCCGGCGGCCTACGAGCAGTACTTC
>TRBV12-3/TRBV12-4|.|13|large|TRBJ2-7
CASTLGGINEQYF
TGTGCCAGCACCCTAGGGGGGATCAACGAGCAGTACTTC
>TRBV3-1|TRBD2|16|.|TRBJ2-5
CASSRGLAGGQETQYF
TGTGCCAGCAGCCGGGGGCTAGCGGGAGGACAAGAGACCCAGTACTTC
>TRBV4-1|TRBD2|15|medium-sized|TRBJ2-5
CASSQGLAGVETQYF
TGCGCCAGCAGCCAGGGACTAGCGGGAGTAGAGACCCAGTACTTC
>TRBV18|.|18|large|TRBJ2-3
CASSPRGPGRGSTDTQYF
TGTGCCAGCTCACCACGGGGACCGGGACGGGGTAGCACAGATACGCAGTATTTT
>TRBV7-6|.|15|large|TRBJ2-5
CASSLAGSGFETQYF
TGTGCCAGCAGCTTAGCGGGGTCAGGGTTCGAGACCCAGTACTTC
>TRBV11-2|TRBD1|14|medium-sized|TRBJ2-2
CASRGQARTGELFF
TGTGCCAGCAGGGGACAGGCGAGGACCGGGGAGCTGTTTTTT
>TRBV11-2|TRBD2|16|medium-sized|TRBJ2-1
CASSPWTSGRSREQFF
TGTGCCAGCAGCCCATGGACTAGCGGGAGATCACGTGAGCAGTTCTTC
>TRBV28|TRBD2|17|medium-sized|TRBJ2-2
CASSFPLGGVNTGELFF
TGTGCCAGCAGTTTCCCTCTGGGGGGGGTGAACACCGGGGAGCTGTTTTTT
>TRBV30|TRBD2|12|.|TRBJ2-7
CAWSAGGFEQYF
TGTGCCTGGAGTGCCGGGGGGTTCGAGCAGTACTTC
>TRBV28|.|16|few|TRBJ1-5
CASSSDYRERGQPQHF
TGTGCCAGCAGTTCCGATTACAGGGAACGGGGTCAGCCCCAGCATTTT
>TRBV6-6|TRBD2|17|.|TRBJ2-2
CASSYSPLAVNTGELFF
TGTGCCAGCAGTTACTCCCCACTAGCGGTTAACACCGGGGAGCTGTTTTTT
>TRBV7-9|.|14|large|TRBJ1-2
CASSLSRTYYGYTF
TGTGCCAGCAGCTTATCACGGACCTACTATGGCTACACCTTC